This T cell receptor beta chain came from a study of blood T cell repertoires in COVID-19. As for the study in general: Italy, Spain and the United States were the sources of the convalescent and acute COVID-19 samples. PBMCs, B-cell-depleted T cells, or T cells were the source of the cDNA or gDNA that made up the material.

TCRdb's table, derived via immunoSEQ multiplex PCR, lists solely in-frame clones and lacks some. The sample has 75,000 to 90,000 clones; 85% are singletons. Germline loops: CDR1 KGHSH, CDR2 LQKENI. This CDR3 region has 16 residues. The V and J ends lost 1 base and 4 bases, in that order; junction bases with no gene match: 5. This TCR derives from a man older than 75 with active or convalescent COVID-19. The chain employs TRBV18 and TRBJ2-1; 9 nucleotides align to TRBD2. The sample comprised peripheral blood. The DNA for the CDR3 is TGTGCCAGCTCACCACGGCGGGGGGGCGATTACAATGAGCAGTTCTTC. Translating gives CASSPRRGGDYNEQFF.